Listed below are T cell receptor beta chains from one sample, sequenced in a study of blood T cell repertoires in COVID-19. Produced via immunoSEQ multiplex PCR; TCRdb's table is partial and in-frame only. The sample carries about 150,000 clones, roughly nine tenths recorded once. The sample was PBMCs or T cells enriched from blood (not recorded which). These receptors were obtained from a woman between 40 and 55 years old who had been exposed to COVID-19. Both conserved end residues are part of each CDR3. The order of the fields is clone size, J gene, D gene, V gene, CDR3 DNA, CDR3 protein. The D gene is left open where the match is weak. A row's size may be missing; if present it is once, few, many or a size class.

>-|TRBJ2-2|TRBD2|TRBV10-1
TGCGCCAGCCAACCGGGGGGGAACACCGGGGAGCTGTTTTTT
CASQPGGNTGELFF
>-|TRBJ2-2|TRBD2|TRBV2
TGTGCCAGCAGGGTAGCGGGATCGAGTGGCGGGGAGCTGTTTTTT
CASRVAGSSGGELFF
>few|TRBJ1-2|-|TRBV19
TGTGCCAGTACCCAGACAAGTAACTATGGCTACACCTTC
CASTQTSNYGYTF
>-|TRBJ1-6|-|TRBV12-3/TRBV12-4
TGTGCCAGCAGTCTACAGCCAGCATCACCCCTCCACTTT
CASSLQPASPLHF
>-|TRBJ2-2|-|TRBV7-9
TGTGCCAGCAGCTCGTTAGCGGCAAGTGGCACCGGGGAGCTGTTTTTT
CASSSLAASGTGELFF
>once|TRBJ2-7|-|TRBV2
TGTGCCAGCATCGGCAGCGGAACGCTCTACGAGCAGTACTTC
CASIGSGTLYEQYF
>once|TRBJ2-7|TRBD1|TRBV5-4
TGTGCCAGCAGCTTTCGGACAGGGGGGTACGAGCAGTACTTC
CASSFRTGGYEQYF
>-|TRBJ1-4|TRBD1|TRBV6-5
TGTGCCAGCAAGGGACAGGGTAATGAAAAACTGTTTTTT
CASKGQGNEKLFF
>-|TRBJ1-1|-|TRBV6-5
TGTGCCAGCAGTTACGGGGGGTTGAACACTGAAGCTTTCTTT
CASSYGGLNTEAFF
>-|TRBJ2-4|TRBD2|TRBV19
TGTGCCAGTAGTGTACTAGCGGGGTTGGGGGCCAAAAACATTCAGTACTTC
CASSVLAGLGAKNIQYF
>few|TRBJ1-1|-|TRBV5-1
TGCGCCAGCAACACTGGGGGCAGGCCGAACACTGAAGCTTTCTTT
CASNTGGRPNTEAFF
>-|TRBJ2-1|TRBD2|TRBV4-3
TGCGCCAGCAGCCAAGTAGCGGGAGGGCCCGACAATGAGCAGTTCTTC
CASSQVAGGPDNEQFF
>-|TRBJ2-1|-|TRBV6-1
TGTGCCAGCAGTGATTCGGACACCTACAATGAGCAGTTCTTC
CASSDSDTYNEQFF
>-|TRBJ1-1|-|TRBV7-6
TGTGCCAGCAGCCGAAGCGGGGCGAGAGGGGGAGCAGGCACTGAAGCTTTCTTT
CASSRSGARGGAGTEAFF
>-|TRBJ2-7|TRBD1|TRBV6-6
TGTGCCAGCAGCCGTACAGGACAGGGCTCCTACGAGCAGTACTTC
CASSRTGQGSYEQYF
>-|TRBJ2-2|-|TRBV18
TGTGCCAGCTCACCACGGAGGGGACAGCACACCGGGGAGCTGTTTTTT
CASSPRRGQHTGELFF
>once|TRBJ2-7|-|TRBV6-2/TRBV6-3
TGTGCCAGCAGTCTCGGCGCCGGGGGCGAGCAGTACTTC
CASSLGAGGEQYF
>-|TRBJ2-7|-|TRBV5-1
TGCGCCAGCAGCTTGGATCGGGACACTGTCTCCTACGAGCAGTACTTC
CASSLDRDTVSYEQYF
>once|TRBJ1-2|-|TRBV14
TGTGCCAGCAGCCGAGTCCAGGGAGGGGGAATTAAAGGCTACACCTTC
CASSRVQGGGIKGYTF
>-|TRBJ2-6|TRBD1|TRBV6-5
TGTGCCAGCCACAGGGGATCTGGGGCCAACGTCCTGACTTTC
CASHRGSGANVLTF
>-|TRBJ1-4|TRBD1|TRBV28
TGTGCCAGCAGTTTGCCGCAGGGGGAACGGGAAAAACTGTTTTTT
CASSLPQGEREKLFF
>-|TRBJ1-6|-|TRBV3-1/TRBV3-2
TGTGCCAGCAGTCTCAGGGCGGTGAATTCACCCCTCCACTTT
CASSLRAVNSPLHF
>few|TRBJ1-1|-|TRBV10-3
TGTGCCATCGGCGGAGGGGCCCCGCCCGAAGCTTTCTTT
CAIGGGAPPEAFF
>-|TRBJ1-4|-|TRBV9
TGTGCCAGCAGCGTCTCTCCGGGACAAGGTGAACTGTTTTTT
CASSVSPGQGELFF
>-|TRBJ2-3|-|TRBV19
TGTGCCAGTAGTTTTTCACCGACAGGCCCAGATACGCAGTATTTT
CASSFSPTGPDTQYF
>-|TRBJ2-1|TRBD2|TRBV10-3
TGTGCCATCAGTGACGCCCCAACTAGCGGGGGGGGGAGCTCCTACAATGAGCAGTTCTTC
CAISDAPTSGGGSSYNEQFF
>-|TRBJ1-4|-|TRBV10-3
TGTGCCACCCGATTTCACGGGGAGAGTGAAAAACTGTTTTTT
CATRFHGESEKLFF
>-|TRBJ2-7|TRBD1|TRBV6-5
TGTGCCAGCAGTTACGGACAGGGGGCCTCCTACGAGCAGTACTTC
CASSYGQGASYEQYF
>few|TRBJ1-5|TRBD1|TRBV28
TGTGCCAGCATCCCCCGGGACAGGGTAAATCAGCCCCAGCATTTT
CASIPRDRVNQPQHF
>-|TRBJ1-2|-|TRBV19
TGTGCCAGTAGTATAGGTAGAGGGAACACCTATGGCTACACCTTC
CASSIGRGNTYGYTF
>-|TRBJ2-2|TRBD1|TRBV7-2
TGTGCCAGCAGCATATGGACAGGGTCCGGGGAGCTGTTTTTT
CASSIWTGSGELFF